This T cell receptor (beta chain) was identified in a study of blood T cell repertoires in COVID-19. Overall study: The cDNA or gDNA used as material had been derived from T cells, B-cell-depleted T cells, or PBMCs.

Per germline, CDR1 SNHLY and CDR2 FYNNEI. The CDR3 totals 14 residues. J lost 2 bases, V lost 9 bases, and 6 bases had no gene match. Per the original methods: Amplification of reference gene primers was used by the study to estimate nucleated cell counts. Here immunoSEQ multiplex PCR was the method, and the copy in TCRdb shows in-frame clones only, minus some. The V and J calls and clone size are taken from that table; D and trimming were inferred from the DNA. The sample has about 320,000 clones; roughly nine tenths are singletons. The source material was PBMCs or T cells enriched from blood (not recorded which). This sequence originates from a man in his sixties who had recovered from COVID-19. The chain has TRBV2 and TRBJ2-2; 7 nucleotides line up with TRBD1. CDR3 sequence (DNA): TGTGCCAGAGGGGGCCCAACCAACACCGGGGAGCTGTTTTTT. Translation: CARGGPTNTGELFF.